The present T cell receptor (beta chain) was sequenced within a study of cytomegalovirus exposure and HLA in healthy donors (dated 2017 in TCRdb). Concerning the study at large: An earlier analysis of roughly 630 of the donors reported 276 Gb of sequence data and around 120 million unique TCR beta sequences from 150 million to 200 million T cells. Approximately 300 gigabases of sequencing data and around 85 million unique TCR sequences made up an early release that covered about 640 HLA-typed donors. Of the roughly 400 genotyped donors, roughly 80% fell in the genetic ancestry cluster associated with self-reported Caucasian donors. The study aimed to test whether signatures of past pathogen exposure could be identified by cataloging public T cell receptors. Using immunosequencing, the study profiled T cell repertoires from 550 to 750 subjects and related those repertoires to cytomegalovirus serostatus. A separate validation cohort of some 130 different subjects was used in addition to the roughly 700-subject first cohort. The study combined high-throughput TCR immunosequencing, statistical association of individual TCRs with disease status, and machine learning to predict cytomegalovirus infection status. A later analysis re-examined previously published TCR beta repertoires from just over 650 donors and added high-resolution HLA genotyping to investigate patterns of TCR occurrence. Rather than using new phenotypic data, the later analysis identified candidate immune exposures from TCR beta sequences and from how often those sequences occurred across donors. An earlier analysis of approximately 630 of the donors applied high-throughput TCR beta sequencing to assess whether each TCR beta V gene segment acted as functional or pseudogenic. Donor age, sex, ethnicity and CMV serostatus were compiled alongside the repertoire data. A later genetic analysis took genome-wide SNP genotypes for 398 of the 666 donors and used that subset as a discovery cohort. Every discovery cohort repertoire had been produced on one sequencing platform. Both class I and class II loci were covered by HLA typing, at four-digit resolution. Typing coverage varied by locus: 629-630 donors for A, B, C, DRB1 and DQB1; 500 to 550 for DQA1; more than 600 for DPA1; more than 450 for DPB1. Roughly five DR-DQ haplotypes were handled as single units for association and clustering, since linkage in the cohort was strong. On average, approximately 250,000 unique TCR beta nucleotide sequences were sequenced per donor among more than 350 genotyped donors of the cohort, with 15% to 20% of those sequences being non-productive. Broader findings and caveats from the paper: In a later genetic analysis, fewer N-insertions in productive TCRs were reported among donors in an Asian-associated ancestry cluster than the roughly 700-donor mean. Because HLA typing was missing for some donors at each locus, association tests included only the typed subset. When HLA alleles, especially DR and DQ, strongly co-occurred, TCR associations were difficult to assign to individual alleles. In a later analysis, most CMV-associated TCR beta chains were found to appear HLA-restricted, with HLA associations seemingly driven largely by CMV exposure. Sequencing depth was assumed to be roughly uniform across donors in the presence/absence analyses, though that assumption may not hold. In this cohort, only TCR beta chains were sequenced, and detectable features were limited by the absence of alpha or paired-chain data. Immune exposure information for the cohort was limited to CMV serostatus. An earlier analysis of approximately 540 of the donors showed that most TCR beta V segments appeared in productive rearrangements either about 87% or about 30% of the time, which broadly matched IMGT annotations. A cluster of highly shared sequence variants was judged likely to be a technical artifact of the sequencing pipeline. Some IMGT-functional V segments, including TRBV6-2 and TRBV6-3, could not be told apart with the 87-base-pair reads, so those segments were excluded. In a later analysis, HLA-associated TCR beta chains were found to be more clonally expanded and to have lower generation probabilities than equally common non-associated chains. The study gave a list of some 150 TCR beta chains associated with cytomegalovirus. Correlated functional status among segregating V segments might reflect linkage disequilibrium, but an unknown experimental factor could not be ruled out. A further reported finding was that TCR beta sequences accurately predicted the HLA-A and HLA-B alleles for most subjects in the first cohort. In vitro tests confirmed that a few of the cytomegalovirus-associated TCR beta chains recognize cytomegalovirus antigens. In a later analysis, TCR association rates were found to vary across HLA loci, with the most associated TCRs seen for DRB1 alleles and the fewest for HLA-C alleles. Across donors, most TCR sequences were observed very rarely, whereas some public TCRs were present in many individuals. In a later analysis, several top co-occurrence clusters were reported to appear linked to parvovirus B19, influenza, CMV and Epstein-Barr virus. The classifier was reported to diagnose cytomegalovirus status with high specificity and sensitivity in both the original and validation cohorts. Seventeen rarely observed V segments, including chromosome 9 orphons, were excluded from the earlier analysis of a few hundred of the donors because counts were too low. A later analysis associated 15,000 or so TCR beta sequences with specific HLA alleles at a false discovery rate of 0.05. V-gene and J-gene trimming of TCR beta chains was associated with a missense DCLRE1C variant in a later genetic analysis, and the association was replicated in an independent cohort. According to the authors, the approach could potentially be generalized to other disease states and immunological phenotypes.

The cohort comprised several hundred healthy bone marrow donors. All cohort members were sampled while nominally healthy, although unrecorded immune exposures were likely present. The donor was CMV seronegative and belonged to the group of more than 300 seronegative cohort members. Every donor gave a peripheral blood sample, and the peripheral blood mononuclear cells from that sample were used for TCR beta sequencing. The Qiagen DNeasy Blood Extraction Kit was used to extract genomic DNA from the blood cell samples. Ends trimmed: V by 6 bases, J by 1 base; bases unmatched to a gene: 3. The CDR3 measures 14 amino acids from cysteine to phenylalanine. The CDR3 DNA has 42 bases and is translated from base 1. In the germline V gene, CDR1 corresponds to MGHRA and CDR2 to YSYEKL. The library was obtained by the immunoSEQ multiplex PCR assay. A mixture of 60 forward primers for TCR Vbeta segments and 13 reverse primers for TCR Jbeta segments was used in the multiplex PCR. The CDR3 region of rearranged TCR beta genes was amplified from genomic DNA by a multiplex PCR assay. Amplified TCR beta libraries were sequenced as 87-base-pair reads on the Illumina HiSeq System. Turning to the authors' computational methods: In a later analysis, about 80 million unique TCR beta chains were counted across the approximately 620 repertoires, and roughly 11 million of these chains were shared by at least two donors. A nearest-neighbor algorithm error-corrected the raw reads and collapsed the reads into unique sequences, merging closely related sequences to remove PCR and sequencing errors. CDR3 sequences were aligned to IMGT reference sequences to assign V, D and J gene segments. Each retained sequence needed at least a six-nucleotide match to both a V gene segment and a J gene segment. Rearrangements were called productive when the CDR3 lacked stop codons and stayed in frame with V and J; all others were non-productive. CDR3 was defined by IMGT convention, running from the second conserved V-encoded cysteine to the conserved J-encoded phenylalanine. In an earlier analysis of some 550 of the donors, sequences lacking an unambiguous match to a single V gene segment were excluded. In an earlier analysis of several hundred of the donors, a V segment was called functional when productive rearrangements were above 56.7%, and segregating when the standard deviation between donors exceeded 5%. A statistical classification framework was built to diagnose cytomegalovirus status from the catalog of TCR beta chain sequences. A later analysis assigned V and J genes by comparing TCR nucleotide sequences with IMGT/GENE-DB human TR gene sequences. A later analysis assigned CDR3 sequences and most-parsimonious VDJ recombination scenarios with the TCRdist pipeline. In a later analysis, each TCR beta chain was defined by its CDR3 amino acid sequence together with its V-gene family, and reads lacking a unique V-gene family were excluded. A later analysis removed over 500 highly shared, low-generation-probability nucleotide sequences to deal with suspected cross-contamination and a sequencing artifact. In a later analysis, a clonal expansion index for each public chain was calculated from normalized within-repertoire ranks of inferred template counts. In a later analysis, generation probabilities were computed with a VDJ recombination model fitted to out-of-frame rearrangements, and the resulting probabilities were checked against IGoR. In a later analysis, hypergeometric tests were used to score TCR-TCR, TCR-HLA and TCR-CMV co-occurrence, with a repertoire-size bias correction applied to TCR pairs. False discovery rates were estimated in a later analysis by permuting HLA or CMV assignments 20 times. A later analysis grouped co-occurring TCRs with DBSCAN, adding TCRdist sequence similarity when clustering within HLA-allele-positive subsets. Repertoires with fewer than 30,000 or more than 120,000 public chains, plus five repertoires with anomalous nucleotide sharing, were excluded from co-occurrence clustering. This is the immuneACCESS table as TCRdb keeps it, with only in-frame sequences that have V and J called. A part of the clones is gone; compared with another copy, unresolved V genes explain less than half, and the rest is unexplained. D and trimming come from the DNA, and the V and J calls and clone size come from that table. A total of about 160,000 clones appear in this sample, roughly 80% of them only once. The ten top clones hold around 4% of the sample.

This clone has just one count. The target of this receptor is not known. No quality values exist for individual bases; no much larger clone is one base distant. The rearrangement joined TRBV4-1 to TRBJ2-1; 7 bases in the middle match TRBD1. The receptor comes from a man aged 35 to 55 in good health and CMV-seronegative. The specimen sequenced was PBMCs. The nucleotide sequence is given as TGCGCCAGCAGTACGGGACAGTCCTACAATGAGCAGTTCTTC. The encoded protein is CASSTGQSYNEQFF.